This TCR beta chain comes out of a study of shared clonotypes between healthy human individuals (dated by TCRdb to 2019 to 2021). In terms of the full investigation: The cohort included a few men and a couple of women between 18 and 49 years of age. Libraries were prepared and TCR repertoires were sequenced by different laboratories using diverse techniques, in order to increase sequencing depth and limit assay-specific biases. Between about 0.8 and 9 billion PBMCs per donor were obtained by leukapheresis. To estimate repertoire size and how much clonotypes are shared between individuals, the study performed deep sequencing of blood TCR repertoires from about five healthy adults. For each donor, CD4 naive and CD4 memory were each given three plates, CD8 naive was given two plates, and CD8 memory was given one plate.

V is cut back by 10 bases and J by 1 base, with 7 bases in the junction unmatched. CDR1 and CDR2 are read off the germline V gene as MNHEY and SVGAGI. From the cysteine through the phenylalanine, the CDR3 covers 14 amino acids. Solely the CDR3 DNA is kept, with 42 bases framed from the first base. With respect to this clone: The antigen it recognizes is unknown. No quality values exist for individual bases; no much larger clone is one base distant.

What the authors observed across the whole study: Rarefaction of sorted-subset datasets indicated incomplete sequencing despite the large sequencing depth. Pairwise subsampling led to the expectation that sequencing depth would affect the degree of clonotype sharing among donors. Higher generation probabilities were observed for clonotypes shared by all four sorted-subset donors than for non-shared clonotypes. Sampling was restricted to blood, and TCR repertoires in tissues likely differ from the TCR repertoires found in blood. Larger estimated clonotype richness was generally found for naive subsets than for memory subsets. Because the study included a small number of donors, the genetic and exposure-history diversity represented was limited. About 5% of naive CD4, 3.5% of naive CD8, around 2.3% of memory CD4, and 0.4% of memory CD8 clonotypes were shared across several donors.

TCR CDR3 regions were amplified from genomic DNA by multiplex PCR using the deep immunoSEQ assay. Genomic DNA extracted from each cell subset was distributed evenly over all wells of several immunoSEQ 96-well plates, and each plate served as one replicate. For sorted subsets, 150 to 200 ng genomic DNA, equal to about 30,000 T cell genomes, was loaded into each replicate PCR. The purified libraries were quantified using a Qubit 3.0 fluorometer, sized with a Bioanalyzer 2100, and then quantified again using the KAPA Library Quantification kit. Each immunoSEQ 96-well plate was sequenced on its own single-read 150-cycle Illumina NextSeq 550 flow cell. On the study's bioinformatics: Because the immunoSEQ output held only junctional sequences and lacked quality scores, the filtering could not match the filtering applied to full-length reads. Sequences were annotated with PyIR, a Python wrapper for IgBLAST v1.9, using IMGT germline references to assign V/J genes and CDR3. Any read was removed if the V/J assignment was weak (E-value above 1e-6), the CDR3 was missing, or the read contained stop codons, out-of-frame junctions, or ambiguous translated residues. V3J clonotypes were defined by identical inferred V gene, J gene, and CDR3 amino acid sequence. The percentage overlap between two repertoires was calculated by dividing the number of shared unique clonotypes by the size of the smaller repertoire. Repertoire richness was assessed with RTK rarefaction, the Chao1 estimator, and Recon v2.1 estimates of unobserved clonotypes. Generation probabilities for all TCRbeta clonotypes obtained by the gDNA method from a handful of donors were computed using OLGA. Imported from immuneACCESS, the table was reduced by TCRdb to in-frame sequences with V and J called. These copies leave out some clones; in studies compared against another copy, an unresolved V gene accounts for under half, and the cause of the remainder is not known. That table furnishes V, J and clone size, whereas the DNA furnished D and trimming. Here the sample has 2 million to 2.5 million clones; around 90% occur a single time. The ten largest clones take up about 0.36% of the sample.

Donors were healthy HIV-negative adults with no recently reported acute infections or vaccinations. Every donor was a Caucasian adult living in Nashville, Tennessee, USA. CD4+ T cells were enriched by magnetic negative selection; naive cells were then positively selected on CD45RA, and the negative fraction formed the memory subset. After blood collection by leukapheresis, PBMCs were isolated using Ficoll-Histopaque density gradient centrifugation and then cryopreserved in the vapor phase of liquid nitrogen. Purity and quantity of every magnetically sorted T cell population were checked by analytical flow cytometry. Genomic DNA was isolated from each sorted fraction and quantified by UV absorbance on a Nanodrop 2000c.

The sequenced sample was naive CD4+ T cells from PBMCs. The cell subset or site label, read with the paper, signifies: CD45RA+ positively selected. The sequence is built from TRBV6-5 and TRBJ1-3, and 7 junction bases match TRBD1. This TCR came from a young man in good health. Some clones in this sample may be carry-over from other donors' samples. The nucleotide sequence is TGTGCCACCTGGGACAGACAGTCTGGAAACACCATATATTTT. Translation gives CATWDRQSGNTIYF.